This passage covers 20 T cell receptor beta chains from one sample sequenced in a study of beta chain features in type 1 diabetes. Study-level results: Moderately but significantly shorter TCRB CDR3s were found in Type 1 diabetes patients in all four CD4+ subsets.

What was sequenced were expressed TCRB transcripts, since all of the isolated RNA had been reverse transcribed. Sequenced by immunoSEQ multiplex PCR; TCRdb stores in-frame clones only, minus some. The repertoire holds some 350,000 clones, about 10% seen once, with around 0.66% in the top ten. For these TCRs, the target antigens are not known. Specimen: central memory CD4+ T cells from blood. These receptors all come from a man aged 25 to 45 with type 1 diabetes.

V gene TRBV9 combines with J gene TRBJ1-3; D uncertain. Trimming pared 4 bases from V and 2 bases from J, leaving 10 bases between. Germline lookup yields CDR1 SGDLS and CDR2 YYNGEE. This CDR3 has 14 amino acids. The CDR3 coding sequence is TGTGCCAGCAGCCAACGGGGAGCTGGAAACACCATATATTTT. It is translated as CASSQRGAGNTIYF.

This clone was detected a few times. V gene TRBV2 combines with J gene TRBJ2-7; no definite D call. Germline assignment: CDR1 SNHLY and CDR2 FYNNEI. CDR3 length: 13 residues. V lost 4 bases to trimming and J lost 3 bases, with 10 bases between them. CDR3 DNA: TGTGCCAGCAGTGGACTTCTAATCTACGAGCAGTACTTC. Protein sequence: CASSGLLIYEQYF.

This chain uses TRBV6-1 with TRBJ2-2; possibly TRBD2 for D (6 bases). The CDR3 contains 18 residues. V lost 3 bases to trimming and J lost 3 bases, with 20 bases between them. Germline V gene lookup returns CDR1 MNHNS and CDR2 SASEGT. The CDR3 coding sequence is TGTGCCAGCAGTGACCTACCTGGACTATCAGTTTACACCGGGGAGCTGTTTTTT. As protein: CASSDLPGLSVYTGELFF.

The chain is built from TRBV28 and TRBJ1-1; perhaps TRBD1 as D (5 bases). V lost 4 bases and J 2 bases, leaving 14 bases between the germline ends. CDR1 and CDR2 (germline): MDHEN, SYDVKM. The CDR3 consists of 15 residues. The CDR3 loop is CASSWGGALNTEAFF. The CDR3 DNA is TGTGCCAGCAGTTGGGGCGGGGCCTTAAACACTGAAGCTTTCTTT.

On this clone: Compared with germline, one end of the junction differs, possibly owing to a read error. This chain joins TRBV2 and TRBJ1-5, with D tentatively TRBD1 (5 bases). Germline lookup yields CDR1 SNHLY and CDR2 FYNNEI. The CDR3 runs to 15 residues. CDR3 sequence (DNA): TGTGCCAGCGGTGATTTTGGGGCTAGCAATCAGCCCCAGCATTTT. It specifies CASGDFGASNQPQHF. Supplemented by reference TRBV2 and TRBJ1-5, the full variable domain reads EPEVTQTPSHQVTQMGQEVILRCVPISNHLYFYWYRQILGQKVEFLVSFYNNEISEKSEIFDDQFSVERPDGSNFTLKIRSTKLEDSAMYFCASGDFGASNQPQHFGDGTRLSIL.

This clone was counted only a few times. V usage is TRBV10-3 and J usage is TRBJ2-2, with 7 bases identical to TRBD2. The CDR3 totals 16 residues. The V gene end was trimmed by 2 bases and the J gene end by 4 bases; junction bases not matched to a gene: 7. Germline V gene data show CDR1 as ENHRY and CDR2 as SYGVKD. Here the CDR3 DNA reads TGTGCCATCAGTGAGGATGGCGGGAGTAGCACCGGGGAGCTGTTTTTT. Amino acid sequence: CAISEDGGSSTGELFF.

This clone was detected a few times. V usage is TRBV5-1 and J usage is TRBJ1-5, with D unresolved. The V end was cut by 4 bases, the J end by 0 bases, with 5 bases between. The germline CDR1 and CDR2 sequences are SGHRS and YFSETQ. The CDR3 has 13 residues. CDR3 DNA: TGCGCCAGCAGCACCTATAGCAATCAGCCCCAGCATTTT. Translated, it gives CASSTYSNQPQHF.

This rearrangement joins TRBV11-2 to TRBJ1-1, with 7 bases fitting TRBD1. The CDR3 is made up of 16 amino acids. Germline CDR1 SGHAT, CDR2 FQNNGV. Unmatched junction bases numbered 7, after V lost 3 bases and J lost 0 bases. The CDR3 loop is CASSFSGQYLNTEAFF. CDR3 DNA: TGTGCCAGCAGCTTTTCGGGACAGTACTTGAACACTGAAGCTTTCTTT.

V usage is TRBV28 and J usage is TRBJ2-3; the D gene is possibly TRBD2 (5 bases). CDR3 length equals 15 residues. Per the germline V gene, CDR1 is MDHEN and CDR2 is SYDVKM. Trimming took off 7 bases at V and 1 base at J, with 15 bases between the two ends. The chain's CDR3 is CASTKPAARTDTQYF. As DNA, the CDR3 is TGTGCCAGCACCAAGCCAGCGGCCCGCACAGATACGCAGTATTTT.

This sequence joins TRBV6-5 and TRBJ1-5, with a weak D call TRBD1 (6 bases). The CDR3 consists of 15 residues. Germline assignment: CDR1 MNHEY and CDR2 SVGAGI. Trimming left V 4 bases short and J 1 base short, with 11 bases between. CDR3 loop: CASSSRQVSNQPQHF. In DNA, the CDR3 is TGTGCCAGCAGTTCCCGACAGGTCAGCAATCAGCCCCAGCATTTT.

This clone has a handful of counts. The chain links TRBV7-9 to TRBJ2-5; the match to TRBD2 covers 9 bases. The length of the CDR3 is 13 residues. V was pared by 6 bases and J by 3 bases, with 2 bases of the junction left unmatched. Germline-derived CDR1 and CDR2 are SEHNR and FQNEAQ (reference sequence). CDR3 nucleotide sequence: TGTGCCAGCAGGGTAGCGGGAGAAGAGACCCAGTACTTC. Translation: CASRVAGEETQYF.

The rearrangement links TRBV28 to TRBJ2-1, with 10 nucleotides matching TRBD2. Germline V gives CDR1 MDHEN, CDR2 SYDVKM. J lost 7 bases, V lost 7 bases, and 16 bases had no gene match. This CDR3 contains 17 residues. The CDR3: CASNEASGRSWRNEQFF. The CDR3 coding sequence is TGTGCCAGCAATGAGGCTAGCGGGAGAAGCTGGAGAAATGAGCAGTTCTTC.

The V and J genes are TRBV27 and TRBJ2-1; TRBD2 matches 10 bases. The CDR3 length is 18 residues. The V gene end was trimmed by 1 base and the J gene end by 0 bases; junction bases not matched to a gene: 6. The germline CDR1 and CDR2 sequences are MNHEY and SMNVEV (reference sequence). The CDR3 loop is CASSLWGLAQSSYNEQFF. Written as DNA, the CDR3 is TGTGCCAGCAGTTTATGGGGACTAGCGCAAAGCTCCTACAATGAGCAGTTCTTC.

This clone was detected only a few times. The chain recombines TRBV6-5 with TRBJ1-2, with 7 bases that match TRBD1. The ends lost 8 bases at V and 7 bases at J; junction bases unmatched: 10. The CDR3 is 13 amino acids. Per germline, CDR1 MNHEY and CDR2 SVGAGI. The CDR3, as DNA: TGTGCCAGCCAACAGGGGAGAGACGGTGGCTACACCTTC. Amino acid sequence: CASQQGRDGGYTF.

The rearrangement joins TRBV7-2 to TRBJ2-1; D may be TRBD2 (5 bases). The length of the CDR3 is 18 residues. The V end was cut by 5 bases, the J end by 0 bases, with 20 bases between. The germline CDR1 and CDR2 sequences are SGHTA and FQGNSA. The CDR3 is CASSPTGEPVSSYNEQFF. The CDR3 bases are TGTGCCAGCAGCCCAACCGGGGAACCTGTGAGCTCCTACAATGAGCAGTTCTTC.

This clone was counted many times. The chain links TRBV4-3 to TRBJ2-1; TRBD2 matches at 7 bases. Germline-derived CDR1 and CDR2 are LGHNA and YSLEER. This CDR3 contains 17 residues. V shed 4 bases and J 1 base; nucleotides not matched to a gene: 10. DNA for the CDR3: TGCGCCAGCAGCCCCCGAGGAGGCGGGAGTTCCTACAATGAGCAGTTCTTC. Its translation: CASSPRGGGSSYNEQFF.

V gene TRBV21-1 combines with J gene TRBJ2-7. TRBV21-1 is a pseudogene. The CDR3 is made up of 15 amino acids. The CDR3 coding sequence is TGTGCCAGCACCTTAGGGGGGACCTCCTCCTACGAGCAGTACTTC. This gives the protein CASTLGGTSSYEQYF.

This clone was counted between two and nine times. V is TRBV5-8 and J is TRBJ1-1, with D perhaps matching TRBD1 (5 bases). This CDR3 is built from 17 residues. The V end was cut by 0 bases, the J end by 4 bases, with 19 bases between. Germline V lookup: CDR1 SGHTS, CDR2 YDEGEE. CDR3 region: CASSLEGMGEWGTEAFF. The CDR3 nucleotides are TGTGCCAGCAGCTTGGAGGGGATGGGGGAATGGGGCACTGAAGCTTTCTTT.

Note on this clone: Germline is not matched at one junction end, which may reflect a read error. The V and J genes are TRBV5-5 and TRBJ2-7; 9 bases align to TRBD1. The CDR3 is 17 residues long. Per the germline V gene, CDR1 is SGHKS and CDR2 is YYEKEE (reference sequence). CDR3 sequence: CASSLASVTGGSHEQYF. In nucleotides, the CDR3 is TGTGCCAGCAGCTTGGCCTCGGTCACAGGGGGCTCCCACGAGCAGTACTTC. The full variable domain, with the rest looked up from reference TRBV5-5 and TRBJ2-7, is DAGVTQSPTHLIKTRGQQVTLRCSPISGHKSVSWYQQVLGQGPQFIFQYYEKEERGRGNFPDRFSARQFPNYSSELNVNALLLGDSALYLCASSLASVTGGSHEQYFGPGTRLTVT.

This clone was recorded many times. The rearrangement uses TRBV10-1 and TRBJ2-2; D perhaps matches TRBD2 (6 bases). Germline V gives CDR1 WNHNN, CDR2 SYGVQD (reference sequence). Deletions cut 2 bases from V and 4 bases from J, with 11 bases between. CDR3 size: 15 residues. As DNA, the CDR3 is TGCGCCAGCAGTGAGGACCCGGGACTCACCGGGGAGCTGTTTTTT. It codes for CASSEDPGLTGELFF.